The 12 T cell receptor beta chains in this list originate from one sample, sequenced in a study of control samples from healthy donors and cancer patients. Profiling relied on immunoSEQ multiplex PCR, and the TCRdb table lists in-frame clones only, not all of them. The data hold about 150,000 clones, with around 90% observed a single time. Material: blood. The source of these receptors is a woman aged 40 to 55 in good health.

This rearrangement joins TRBV11-2 to TRBJ2-7; maybe TRBD1 (7 bases). Trimming stripped 1 base from V and 1 base from J, with 11 bases between. The CDR3 has 15 amino acids. Germline V gene lookup returns CDR1 SGHAT and CDR2 FQNNGV. In nucleotides, the CDR3 is TGTGCCAGCAGCTTAGCCAGGGGGGTGTCCTACGAGCAGTACTTC. Translating it yields CASSLARGVSYEQYF.

The genes are TRBV12-3 or TRBV12-4 and TRBJ1-1; D ambiguous. This CDR3 is built from 13 residues. Trimming stripped 7 bases from V and 6 bases from J, with 15 bases between. The CDR3 loop reads CASTAGGLAEAFF. CDR3 DNA: TGTGCCAGCACTGCAGGAGGCTTAGCTGAAGCTTTCTTT.

V usage is TRBV6-5 and J usage is TRBJ1-1; D not resolved. The CDR3 is made up of 12 amino acids. CDR1 and CDR2 (germline): MNHEY, SVGAGI. V lost 8 bases and J 3 bases, leaving 10 bases between the germline ends. The DNA of the CDR3 is TGTGCCAGCGAGGAAACCTACACTGAAGCTTTCTTT. It yields the protein CASEETYTEAFF.

The V call is TRBV15, the J call TRBJ2-1; 11 bases map to TRBD2. The CDR3 length is 17 residues. The germline gives CDR1 LNHNV, CDR2 YYDKDF (reference sequence). V gave up 2 bases and J gave up 10 bases; unmatched junction bases: 13. CDR3 residues: CATSRSPGTSGVQEQFF. CDR3 nucleotides: TGTGCCACCAGCAGATCCCCCGGGACTAGCGGCGTACAAGAGCAGTTCTTC.

The chain uses TRBV7-8 and TRBJ1-6; D perhaps matches TRBD1 (6 bases). Between the trimmed V and J ends, which lost 5 bases and 10 bases, there was a span of 18 bases. Germline CDR1 SGHVS, CDR2 FQNEAQ. CDR3 length: 15 residues. In nucleotides, the CDR3 is TGTGCCAGCAGCCCCTCCACGCAACAGGGATCACCCCTCCACTTT. Residues: CASSPSTQQGSPLHF.

This clone was detected once. The CDR3, as DNA: TGTGCCAGCAGCCTCAGGGTCCTCAACACTGAAGCTTTCTTT. It is translated as CASSLRVLNTEAFF. V is TRBV7-8 and J is TRBJ1-1; a possible D gene is TRBD1 (5 bases). The CDR3 length is 14 residues. V lost 5 bases to trimming and J lost 2 bases, with 12 bases between them. Germline loops: CDR1 SGHVS, CDR2 FQNEAQ.

The V gene is TRBV6-5, the J gene TRBJ2-7, with D unclear. This CDR3 is built from 11 residues. The V end lost 5 bases, the J end lost 0 bases, and 2 bases lay between the germline ends. The germline CDR1 and CDR2 sequences are MNHEY and SVGAGI. CDR3 nucleotides: TGTGCCAGCAGTACCTCCTACGAGCAGTACTTC. Amino acids: CASSTSYEQYF.

This clone turned up a few times. This chain links TRBV19 with TRBJ2-7; TRBD2 matches 8 bases. The germline V gene has CDR1 LNHDA and CDR2 SQIVND (reference sequence). There are 16 residues in the CDR3. The ends lost 3 bases at V and 4 bases at J; junction bases unmatched: 11. The CDR3 reads CASSIRPSGGWYEQYF. Written as DNA, the CDR3 is TGTGCCAGTAGTATTCGGCCGAGCGGGGGTTGGTACGAGCAGTACTTC.

The rearrangement uses TRBV6-5 and TRBJ1-1; D gene unclear. Germline V gene sequence: CDR1 MNHEY, CDR2 SVGAGI. V lost 2 bases, J lost 3 bases, and 13 bases lay in between. The CDR3 is 15 residues long. The CDR3 DNA sequence: TGTGCCAGCAGTTACGGGCCGAATACGGACACTGAAGCTTTCTTT. It encodes CASSYGPNTDTEAFF.

This clone was detected once. V usage is TRBV2 and J usage is TRBJ1-1; 9 positions match TRBD1. Germline CDR1 is SNHLY and CDR2 is FYNNEI. After removal of 4 bases from V and 3 bases from J, the junction contained 3 bases not matched to a gene. The length of the CDR3 is 14 residues. The CDR3: CASSADRGYTEAFF. In DNA, the CDR3 is TGTGCCAGCAGTGCGGACAGGGGATACACTGAAGCTTTCTTT.

The chain uses TRBV5-1 and TRBJ1-1, with D possibly TRBD1 on 6 matching bases. Germline CDR1 SGHRS, CDR2 YFSETQ. CDR3 size: 15 residues. V gave up 0 bases and J gave up 4 bases, with 13 bases separating them. Written as DNA, the CDR3 is TGCGCCAGCAGCTTGGGGGCAGGGGTAGGCACTGAAGCTTTCTTT. Protein: CASSLGAGVGTEAFF. Drawing the rest from reference TRBV5-1 and TRBJ1-1, the complete variable domain is KAGVTQTPRYLIKTRGQQVTLSCSPISGHRSVSWYQQTPGQGLQFLFEYFSETQRNKGNFPGRFSGRQFSNSRSEMNVSTLELGDSALYLCASSLGAGVGTEAFFGQGTRLTVV.

The genes are TRBV15 and TRBJ1-5; a possible D gene is TRBD1 (5 bases). Trimming removed 1 base at V and 4 bases at J, with 8 bases between. This CDR3 is built from 14 residues. CDR1 is LNHNV, CDR2 YYDKDF, per germline (reference sequence). DNA for the CDR3: TGTGCCACCAGCAGAGTCCAGGGTAATCAGCCCCAGCATTTT. This translates into CATSRVQGNQPQHF.